This TCR beta chain appears in the sequencing data of a study of blood T cell repertoires in COVID-19 (dated by TCRdb to the early 2020s). About the investigation overall: Samples covering the acute and convalescent phases of COVID-19 were provided by collaborators in the United States, Italy and Spain. Samples came from the ongoing ImmuneRACE study (first 160 participants) plus 1,254 subjects from 6 global collaborators. The dataset comprised deeply sampled blood TCRbeta repertoires from subjects exposed to, actively infected with, or recovered from COVID-19. HLA class I and class II types, where available, came from metadata supplied by the sample provider rather than from assay-based typing. The material from the prospective study consisted of cDNA or gDNA derived from T cells, B-cell-depleted T cells, or PBMCs. The sample metadata nearly always contained a de-identified subject ID, COVID-19 status, age in years and sex. A freely available public database, intended as a resource for researchers studying the immune response to SARS-CoV-2, is where the repertoires were released. The paper's findings and limits, for the study overall: The quantity of clinical and demographic metadata differed by source and by participant and was supplied without curation.

Collaborating institutions collected whole blood in K2EDTA tubes following their own protocols. For TCRbeta analysis, collaborator samples were shipped as frozen whole blood, as isolated PBMCs, or as DNA extracted from either sample type. V is trimmed back by 4 bases and J by 9 bases, and the junction contains 6 bases that no gene match accounts for. The CDR3 runs 13 residues from the cysteine to the phenylalanine. Only the CDR3 portion is preserved as DNA: 39 bases, with reading frame beginning at the first base. CDR1 is given as SGHAT and CDR2 as FQNNGV, both from the germline V gene. About this clone: Its antigen is currently not known. Base qualities are missing; no much larger clone stands one base away.

TCRbeta CDR3 regions were amplified from genomic DNA using the immunoSEQ Assay, a bias-controlled multiplex PCR. Per the authors' processing: The number of nucleated cells in each sample was estimated by amplification of reference gene primers within the assay. To quantify the absolute abundance of each unique TCRbeta CDR3 rearrangement, sequence reads were collapsed and filtered. For each sample, productive Simpson clonality was calculated by taking the square root of Simpson's diversity index across productive rearrangements. Held by TCRdb, this immuneACCESS table contains in-frame sequences only and omits some clones. Under half of the omission traces to an unresolved V gene where checked; the cause of the rest is unknown. V and J calls and clone size are as listed in that table; D and trimming were resolved from the DNA. Within this sample are around 250,000 clones, with about 83% of them counted one time only. 9% to 15% of the sample is taken by the ten largest.

This receptor was identified in a man aged 80 or over with acute or convalescent COVID-19. The chain couples TRBV11-2 to TRBJ2-4; TRBD2 lines up with 7 middle nucleotides. The sample was peripheral blood. CDR3 region: CASSSERGVIQYF. The bases read TGTGCCAGCAGCTCCGAGCGGGGAGTCATTCAGTACTTC.